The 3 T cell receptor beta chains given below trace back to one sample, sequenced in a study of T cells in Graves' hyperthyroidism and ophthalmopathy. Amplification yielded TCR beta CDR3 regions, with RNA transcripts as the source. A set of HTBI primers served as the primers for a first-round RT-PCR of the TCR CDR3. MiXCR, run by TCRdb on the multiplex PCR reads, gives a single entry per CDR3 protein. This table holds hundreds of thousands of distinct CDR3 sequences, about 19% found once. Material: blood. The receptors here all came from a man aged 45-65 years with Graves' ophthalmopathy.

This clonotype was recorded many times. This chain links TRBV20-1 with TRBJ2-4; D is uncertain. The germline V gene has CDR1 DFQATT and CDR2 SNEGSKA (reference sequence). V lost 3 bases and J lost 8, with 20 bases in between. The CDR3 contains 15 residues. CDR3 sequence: CSARETRAPSDIQYF. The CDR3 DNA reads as TGCAGTGCTAGGGAGACCCGGGCGCCGAGCGACATTCAGTACTTC.

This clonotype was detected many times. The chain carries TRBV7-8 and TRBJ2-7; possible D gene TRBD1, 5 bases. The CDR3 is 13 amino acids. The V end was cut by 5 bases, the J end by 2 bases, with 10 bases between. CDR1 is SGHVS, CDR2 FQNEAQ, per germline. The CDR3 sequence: CASSPRQTYEQYF. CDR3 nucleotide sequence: TGTGCCAGCAGCCCAAGACAGACCTACGAGCAGTACTTC.

CDR3 in amino acids: CSAAGGTNYGYTF. For the CDR3, the DNA is TGCAGTGCAGCGGGGGGCACTAACTATGGCTACACCTTC. The V gene is TRBV20-1, the J gene TRBJ1-2; the D gene is possibly TRBD1 (6 bases). Germline V CDR1 and CDR2: DFQATT, SNEGSKA (reference sequence). V was cut by 6 bases and J by 0 bases, with 11 bases left in between. The CDR3 loop spans 13 amino acids.